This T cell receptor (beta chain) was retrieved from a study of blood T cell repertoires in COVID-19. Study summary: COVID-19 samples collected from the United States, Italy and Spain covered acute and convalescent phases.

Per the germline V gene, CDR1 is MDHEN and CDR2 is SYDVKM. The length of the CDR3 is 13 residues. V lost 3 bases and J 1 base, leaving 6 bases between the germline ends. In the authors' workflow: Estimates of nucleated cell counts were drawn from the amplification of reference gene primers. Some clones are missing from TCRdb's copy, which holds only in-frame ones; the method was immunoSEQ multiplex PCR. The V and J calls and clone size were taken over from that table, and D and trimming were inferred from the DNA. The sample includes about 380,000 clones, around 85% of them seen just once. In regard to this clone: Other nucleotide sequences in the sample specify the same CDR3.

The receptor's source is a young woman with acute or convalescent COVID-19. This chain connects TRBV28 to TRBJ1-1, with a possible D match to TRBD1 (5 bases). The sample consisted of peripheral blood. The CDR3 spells CASSFGGNTEAFF. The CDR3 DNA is TGTGCCAGCAGTTTCGGGGGGAACACTGAAGCTTTCTTT.